The rows below give T cell receptor beta chains drawn from one sample of a study of T cells in Graves' hyperthyroidism and ophthalmopathy. TCRdb re-analysed the multiplex PCR reads in MiXCR, keeping a single row per CDR3 protein. The profile covers about 570,000 distinct CDR3 sequences, with more than 45% appearing a single time and 15% to 20% taken by the ten largest. The source material was peripheral blood or thyroid tissue (not recorded which). The receptors originated from an adult woman with Graves' disease, either hyperthyroidism or ophthalmopathy (not recorded which). Each CDR3 is given with its conserved first and last residue. A D gene is named only where the DNA matches it firmly. Not all rows give a size; the values are once, few, many and, for expanded clones, a class.

cdr3_length	d_call	clone_size	v_call	j_call	cdr3_nt	cdr3_aa
13	.	.	TRBV19	TRBJ1-1	TGTGCCAGTACCAGCACAGGGTCCGGTCGAGCTTTCTTT	CASTSTGSGRAFF
14	TRBD2	.	TRBV19	TRBJ2-7	TGTGCCAGTAGTACGACTAGCGGGGGTTACGAGCAGTACTTC	CASSTTSGGYEQYF
14	.	few	TRBV3-1	TRBJ1-5	TGTGCCAGCAGCCAAACCAGATCCTTCGGGCCCCAGCATTTT	CASSQTRSFGPQHF
14	.	few	TRBV2	TRBJ1-5	TGTGCCAGCAGTATCGGGCCGACTAATCAGCCCCAGCATTTT	CASSIGPTNQPQHF
13	.	many	TRBV5-1	TRBJ1-2	TGCGCCAGCAGCTTGGGGACAGCAGATGGCTACACCTTC	CASSLGTADGYTF
14	.	many	TRBV6-1	TRBJ1-2	TGTGCCAGCAGTGAAGAGGCGGGGGTTCCGGGCTACACCTTC	CASSEEAGVPGYTF
16	TRBD1	.	TRBV7-2	TRBJ1-1	TGTGCCAGCAGCCGGGGACAGGGTTCGATGAACACTGAAGCTTTCTTT	CASSRGQGSMNTEAFF
14	.	many	TRBV5-6	TRBJ1-5	TGTGCCAGCAGCTTGGGCCCTGTAGGAGGGCCCCAGCATTTT	CASSLGPVGGPQHF
14	TRBD1	few	TRBV20-1	TRBJ2-7	TGCAGTGCCCCTCGGGGCAGGGGGCTCAACGAGCAGTACTTC	CSAPRGRGLNEQYF
13	.	many	TRBV12-3/TRBV12-4	TRBJ2-5	TGTGCCAGCAGTTTAGCGGTTAAGGAGACCCAGTACTTC	CASSLAVKETQYF
13	TRBD1	.	TRBV7-2	TRBJ1-4	TGTGCCAGCGGGACAGGGGAGAATGAAAAACTGTTTTTT	CASGTGENEKLFF
14	TRBD2	many	TRBV2	TRBJ2-7	TGTGCCAGCAGGACTAGCGGGGGTTCCTACGAGCAGTACTTC	CASRTSGGSYEQYF
17	TRBD2	.	TRBV20-1	TRBJ2-7	TGCAGTGCTAGAGATGATGGAAGTGGCGGGAGGCATTACGAGCAGTACTTC	CSARDDGSGGRHYEQYF
16	.	many	TRBV6-6	TRBJ1-6	TGTGCCAGTACCCACCGGGGGTTGGCCTATAATTCACCCCTCCACTTT	CASTHRGLAYNSPLHF
14	TRBD1	.	TRBV11-1	TRBJ2-5	TGTGCCTTAACCCAGGGGGCCGGACGAGAGACCCAGTACTTC	CALTQGAGRETQYF
14	.	many	TRBV9	TRBJ1-6	TGTGCCAGCAGCGTAGTTACGGAGGGTTCACCCCTCCACTTT	CASSVVTEGSPLHF
16	TRBD2	.	TRBV15	TRBJ2-7	TGTGCCACCAGCAAAGGGGGGATAGCGGGGGAGGTCGAGCAGTACTTC	CATSKGGIAGEVEQYF
17	.	many	TRBV7-8	TRBJ2-7	TGTGCCAGCAGCTTTAAACGGGGGACTCGGGGGCACTACGAGCAGTACTTC	CASSFKRGTRGHYEQYF
15	.	once	TRBV24-1	TRBJ1-2	TGTGCCACCAGTTCCTATCAGGGGTCCCGCTATGGCTACACCTTC	CATSSYQGSRYGYTF
14	.	.	TRBV4-1	TRBJ2-7	TGCGCCAGCAGCCAAGGTGACAGATCCTACGAGCAGTACTTC	CASSQGDRSYEQYF
14	.	.	TRBV7-8	TRBJ2-7	TGTGCCAGCAGCTCCCGCGTCAGCTCCTACGAGCAGTACTTC	CASSSRVSSYEQYF
14	.	many	TRBV7-8	TRBJ1-2	TGTGCCAGCAGCTTAGGGGACAACACCTATGGCTACACCTTC	CASSLGDNTYGYTF
15	TRBD1	.	TRBV15	TRBJ1-2	TGTGCCACCAGCGTTCGGGACAGGAGAAATGATGGCTACACCTTC	CATSVRDRRNDGYTF
14	TRBD2	many	TRBV5-1	TRBJ2-7	TGCGCCAGCAGTTCTAGCGGGAGTATCTACGAGCAGTACTTC	CASSSSGSIYEQYF
14	.	.	TRBV20-1	TRBJ2-7	TGCAGTGCGGGGGCCCGAAGAGGGCGCTACGAGCAGTACTTC	CSAGARRGRYEQYF
17	TRBD2	many	TRBV14	TRBJ2-7	TGTGCCAGCAGCCCAAAAGTGGGACTAGCGGGTTCCTACGAGCAGTACTTC	CASSPKVGLAGSYEQYF
17	TRBD2	many	TRBV2	TRBJ2-2	TGTGCCAGCAAGGTTCTAGCGGGAGGTCTCGACACCGGGGAGCTGTTTTTT	CASKVLAGGLDTGELFF
13	TRBD1	.	TRBV7-9	TRBJ1-5	TGTGCCAGCAGCTCAAGGGACAGGGACGACGAGCATTTT	CASSSRDRDDEHF
11	.	once	TRBV29-1	TRBJ2-5	TGCAGCGCCCAGCCTCAACAGACCCAGTACTTC	CSAQPQQTQYF
11	.	few	TRBV30	TRBJ2-7	TGTGCCTGGAGAAATCGATACGAGCAGTACTTC	CAWRNRYEQYF
13	.	.	TRBV7-8	TRBJ1-5	TGTGCCAGCAGCCTAGGCCTGTCTCAGCCCCAGCATTTT	CASSLGLSQPQHF
14	.	many	TRBV29-1	TRBJ2-7	TGCAGCGTTGAAGAGCCAGGAAAGTCCTACGAGCAGTACTTC	CSVEEPGKSYEQYF
12	.	.	TRBV12-3/TRBV12-4	TRBJ2-7	TGTGCCAGCAGTTTAGGGAGGCGCGAGCAGTACTTC	CASSLGRREQYF
13	.	many	TRBV7-8	TRBJ2-2	TGTGCCAGCAGGGAGCTTAGGACCGGGGAGCTGTTTTTT	CASRELRTGELFF
15	TRBD1	.	TRBV7-3	TRBJ1-6	TGTGCCAGCAGCTTTCAGGGGACAGCCAGCTCACCCCTCCACTTT	CASSFQGTASSPLHF
12	.	.	TRBV2	TRBJ2-7	TGTGCCAGCAGTGAATTGATAGGGGAGCAGTACTTC	CASSELIGEQYF
15	.	once	TRBV2	TRBJ2-7	TGTGCCAGCAGTGCCCGGTTGTTGGTTTCCTACGAGCAGTACTTC	CASSARLLVSYEQYF
13	TRBD2	.	TRBV29-1	TRBJ2-5	TGCAGCTTCCCGGGACTACGACAAGAGACCCAGTACTTC	CSFPGLRQETQYF
15	.	many	TRBV4-1	TRBJ1-3	TGCGCCAGCAGCCAAGAGTCCAGCTCTGGAAACACCATATATTTT	CASSQESSSGNTIYF
12	.	many	TRBV6-1	TRBJ1-1	TGTGCCAGCAGTTGGTTGAGGTCTGAAGCTTTCTTT	CASSWLRSEAFF
14	.	.	TRBV20-1	TRBJ1-5	TGCAGTGCTAGACTGACAGATTCCTATCAGCCCCAGCATTTT	CSARLTDSYQPQHF
16	TRBD1	.	TRBV19	TRBJ1-5	TGTGCCAGTAGGGACAGGGGCCCGTATAGCAATCAGCCCCAGCATTTT	CASRDRGPYSNQPQHF
15	.	.	TRBV4-2	TRBJ2-7	TGTGCCAGCAGAGAAGGTCTGGGCAGCCCCTACGAGCAGTACTTC	CASREGLGSPYEQYF
15	.	many	TRBV6-5	TRBJ2-5	TGTGCCAGCAACCTAATGGGCCGAGAAGGGGAGACCCAGTACTTC	CASNLMGREGETQYF
17	TRBD1	.	TRBV24-1	TRBJ1-2	TGTGCCACCAGTGACAGGGACAGGGACAGGGCGCTCTATGGCTACACCTTC	CATSDRDRDRALYGYTF
13	.	.	TRBV2	TRBJ1-4	TGTGCCAGCAGTGAACAGGGGAATGAAAAACTGTTTTTT	CASSEQGNEKLFF
14	.	many	TRBV30	TRBJ1-4	TGTGCCTGGAGTGATGACAGTTACGGCGAAAAACTGTTTTTT	CAWSDDSYGEKLFF
16	TRBD2	many	TRBV5-1	TRBJ2-5	TGCGCCAGCAGCTTGGTACTCGGGAGGGACCAAGAGACCCAGTACTTC	CASSLVLGRDQETQYF
15	.	.	TRBV7-2	TRBJ1-1	TGTGCCAGCAGCGTAGACGGGGGCTTATCCACTGAAGCTTTCTTT	CASSVDGGLSTEAFF
14	.	few	TRBV28	TRBJ1-4	TGTGCCAGCAGTCCCCTCCTGGCTAATGAAAAACTGTTTTTT	CASSPLLANEKLFF
13	TRBD2	.	TRBV10-1	TRBJ2-7	TGCACCAGCGATACTAGCGGTTCCTACGAGCAGTACTTC	CTSDTSGSYEQYF
15	TRBD2	.	TRBV30	TRBJ2-7	TGTGCCTGGAGTTTACTAGCGGGAGGGCCCTACGAGCAGTACTTC	CAWSLLAGGPYEQYF
13	TRBD1	many	TRBV5-1	TRBJ2-5	TGTGCCAGCAGCTTAGGACAGGGGGAGACCCAGTACTTC	CASSLGQGETQYF
17	.	many	TRBV20-1	TRBJ1-6	TGCAGTGCTAGAGCCTTAAGAGGGACCCCCATAAATTCACCCCTCCACTTT	CSARALRGTPINSPLHF
8	.	few	TRBV10-3	TRBJ2-5	TGTGCCATCAAGAAGCAGGACTTC	CAIKKQDF
12	TRBD1	few	TRBV20-1	TRBJ1-1	TGCAGTGCTACGCCGGGACAGGGGCGCGCTTTCTTT	CSATPGQGRAFF
14	.	many	TRBV4-1	TRBJ1-4	TGCGCCAGCAGCCTCGCAGGGGTAGGAGAAAAACTGTTTTTT	CASSLAGVGEKLFF
11	.	.	TRBV9	TRBJ1-4	TGTGCCAGCAGCCCGGACAGAAGACTGTTTTTT	CASSPDRRLFF
15	TRBD2	many	TRBV7-2	TRBJ2-7	TGTGCCAGCAGCTTAGCGTCCGGGAGGGCCTACGAGCAGTACTTC	CASSLASGRAYEQYF
15	.	.	TRBV6-6	TRBJ1-5	TGTGCCAGCAGTGCAAGGGGTGCGGGTAATCAGCCCCAGCATTTT	CASSARGAGNQPQHF